This T cell receptor beta chain emerged from a study of T cell repertoires in cytomegalovirus infection. Overall study context: The public TCR beta signatures pointed to both CMV infection and matching HLA type. Broader study findings: The ex vivo response was dominated by HLA-C-restricted CMV-specific TCR beta clonotypes. Cumulated frequencies of public TCR beta families served to identify carriers of CMV plus the relevant HLA.

This CDR3 has 13 amino acids. Losses at the gene ends were 6 bases for V and 8 bases for J; bases not matched to a gene: 6. MiXCR, applied by TCRdb to the reads, yields one record per CDR3 protein. The table includes about 530,000 distinct CDR3 sequences, around 27% detected once. As to this clonotype: Its antigen remains unidentified.

The rearrangement joins TRBV12-3 or TRBV12-4 to TRBJ1-4; 7 nucleotides agree with TRBD1. This TCR was recovered from a human donor in good health (CMV status not recorded). Some clones in this sample may be carry-over from other donors' samples. The specimen was PBMCs. CDR3 sequence reads: CASSPKQGEKLFF. CDR3 in DNA: TGTGCCAGCAGCCCGAAACAGGGGGAAAAACTGTTTTTT.